This T cell receptor beta chain was obtained from a study of blood T cell repertoires in COVID-19. Overall study context: Sample material is recorded as cDNA or gDNA derived from T cells, B-cell-depleted T cells, or PBMCs.

The CDR3 consists of 17 residues. Per the germline V gene, CDR1 is SGHAT and CDR2 is FQNNGV. The J segment lost 1 base and the V segment lost 5 bases, leaving 14 bases of the junction unmatched. Sequencing used immunoSEQ multiplex PCR; TCRdb keeps in-frame clones, though not all of them. The sample contains about 200,000 clones, about 91% of which appear only once. What was sequenced was peripheral blood. The receptor's source is a young man with acute or convalescent COVID-19. The gene calls are TRBV11-2 and TRBJ2-7, with 7 bases fitting TRBD2. In DNA form, the CDR3 reads TGTGCCAGCAGCGGCCGGAGGGGCGGGGGTCTTTCCTACGAGCAGTACTTC. Translating it yields CASSGRRGGGLSYEQYF.